A selection of T cell receptor beta chains follows, all from one sample in a study of control samples from healthy donors and cancer patients. TCRdb's copy holds only in-frame clones and misses some; the assay was immunoSEQ multiplex PCR. Among about 71,000 clones listed, just under 90% were seen once. Sequenced input: PBMCs. The receptors were sampled from a man aged 60-69 years with lung cancer. CDR3s include the opening cysteine and the closing phenylalanine or tryptophan. Fields, in order: J gene, clone size, D gene, V gene, CDR3 DNA, CDR3 protein. A D gene is named only where the DNA matches it firmly. Clone sizes are given selectively: once, few, many, or a class where the clone is expanded.

TRBJ1-5,NA,NA,TRBV5-8,TGTGCCAGCAGCGCCCAACAGGTAACAAAGCATTTT,CASSAQQVTKHF
TRBJ1-1,NA,NA,TRBV5-8,TGTGCCAGCAGCTTGGGACAGGCCTACACTGAAGCTTTCTTT,CASSLGQAYTEAFF
TRBJ2-2,NA,TRBD1,TRBV5-4,TGTGCCAGCAGCTGGGGACAGGGATGGAGCGGGGAGCTGTTTTTT,CASSWGQGWSGELFF
TRBJ2-1,NA,NA,TRBV2,TGTGCCAGCAGTGAATCCAGCAGGCTCGGTGCGTTCTTC,CASSESSRLGAFF
TRBJ2-1,NA,NA,TRBV20-1,TGCAGTGCTAGTTACGGGGGCGGCTACAATGAGCAGTTCTTC,CSASYGGGYNEQFF
TRBJ2-3,NA,NA,TRBV5-1,TGCGCCAGCAGCTCCACAGCTAGCACAGATACGCAGTATTTT,CASSSTASTDTQYF
TRBJ2-3,NA,NA,TRBV5-8,TGTGCCAGCAGCTTAGGAGGGTTCGATACGCAGTATTTT,CASSLGGFDTQYF
TRBJ2-1,NA,NA,TRBV25-1,TGTGCCAGCGCTATTGGAGGGGGCCTCTCCTACAATGAGCAGTTCTTC,CASAIGGGLSYNEQFF
TRBJ2-3,NA,NA,TRBV11-3,TGTGCCAGCAGCTTAGGGACAGATCGCACAGATACGCAGTATTTT,CASSLGTDRTDTQYF
TRBJ2-3,NA,TRBD1,TRBV18,TGTGCCAGCTCACCACGGGCAGGGGGTCGAGATACGCAGTATTTT,CASSPRAGGRDTQYF
TRBJ1-1,NA,NA,TRBV5-1,TGCGCCAGCAGCTTGGGAGGGGGAGGAGGCACTGAAGCTTTCTTT,CASSLGGGGGTEAFF
TRBJ2-1,NA,TRBD1,TRBV3-1/TRBV3-2,TGTGCCAGCAGCCAGGGGTGGACAGGTTTGGTTGAGCAGTTCTTC,CASSQGWTGLVEQFF
TRBJ2-7,few,TRBD2,TRBV29-1,TGCAGCGTTGAAGGTCGGGGGGGCCGAAGCTCCTACGAGCAGTACTTC,CSVEGRGGRSSYEQYF
TRBJ2-2,once,TRBD1,TRBV5-6,TGTGCCAGCAGCTTGGGGGACAGGGTAGCCGGGGAGCTGTTTTTT,CASSLGDRVAGELFF
TRBJ1-1,NA,NA,TRBV12-3/TRBV12-4,TGTGCCAGCAGTTTAGTGACGGATTTAGAAGCTTTCTTT,CASSLVTDLEAFF
TRBJ1-4,NA,NA,TRBV7-9,TGTGCCAGCAGCGTTTTGGGGCAGGGAAATGAAAAACTGTTTTTT,CASSVLGQGNEKLFF
TRBJ1-1,NA,NA,TRBV30,TGTGCCTGGATGACGGTTAGCACTGAAGCTTTCTTT,CAWMTVSTEAFF
TRBJ1-1,NA,NA,TRBV3-1/TRBV3-2,TGTGCCAGCAGCCAAGGTTTCAGTGAGAACACTGAAGCTTTCTTT,CASSQGFSENTEAFF
TRBJ2-7,NA,TRBD2,TRBV30,TGTGCCTGGAGTGGCAGTCTAGCGGGGGCCTACGAGCAGTACTTC,CAWSGSLAGAYEQYF
TRBJ1-2,NA,NA,TRBV5-6,TGTGCCAGCAGCTTAGGGGGGTTTAACTATGGCTACACCTTC,CASSLGGFNYGYTF
TRBJ2-1,NA,NA,TRBV19,TGTGCCAGTACAAATCCCTACAATGAGCAGTTCTTC,CASTNPYNEQFF
TRBJ1-2,NA,NA,TRBV21-1,TGTGCCAGCAGCGAACGGGACTTTTATGGCTACACCTTC,CASSERDFYGYTF
TRBJ2-3,NA,NA,TRBV27,TGTGCCAGCAGCGGACAGCCCCAGGGAGATACGCAGTATTTT,CASSGQPQGDTQYF
TRBJ1-1,once,NA,TRBV2,TGTGCCAGAGAGAGGGGCACTGAAGCTTTCTTT,CARERGTEAFF
TRBJ1-1,NA,NA,TRBV12-3/TRBV12-4,TGTGCCAGCAGTTTAAAAGGAACCACTGAAGCTTTCTTT,CASSLKGTTEAFF
TRBJ1-1,NA,TRBD1,TRBV28,TGTGCCAGCAGCTCCTCCGGGACAGGGATTAGAGAAGCTTTCTTT,CASSSSGTGIREAFF
TRBJ1-5,once,NA,TRBV30,TGTGCCTGGACCCCGGGGGGGGTAATCCACAATCAGCCCCAGCATTTT,CAWTPGGVIHNQPQHF
TRBJ1-2,NA,NA,TRBV11-3,TGTGCCAGCAGCCCCTCTAGTGGGGTTGTAGATGGCTACACCTTC,CASSPSSGVVDGYTF
TRBJ1-2,NA,NA,TRBV7-6,TGTGCCAGCAGCTCAACCCCCCAAGGATACTATGGCTACACCTTC,CASSSTPQGYYGYTF
TRBJ1-5,NA,NA,TRBV10-3,TGTGCCATCCAAGGGGTTAGCAATCAGCCCCAGCATTTT,CAIQGVSNQPQHF
TRBJ2-3,NA,NA,TRBV6-1,TGTGCCAGCAGTGAGATGGGACCCAGCACAGATACGCAGTATTTT,CASSEMGPSTDTQYF
TRBJ1-1,few,NA,TRBV18,TGTGCCAGCTCACCGGGACAGAACACTGAAGCTTTCTTT,CASSPGQNTEAFF
TRBJ2-5,NA,TRBD1,TRBV5-1,TGCGCCAGCAGCCCGACGGGACAGGGGATAAAGACCCAGTACTTC,CASSPTGQGIKTQYF
TRBJ2-7,NA,NA,TRBV2,TGTGCCAGCAGTGAGGAGGCGGGACCCTACGAGCAGTACTTC,CASSEEAGPYEQYF
TRBJ1-2,NA,NA,TRBV15,TGTGCCACCAGCAGAGATCTAATCGCGACCTATGGCTACACCTTC,CATSRDLIATYGYTF
TRBJ2-1,NA,NA,TRBV11-3,TGTGCCAGCAGTTCGCCCAAGTCGGGATCCAATGAGCAGTTCTTC,CASSSPKSGSNEQFF
TRBJ1-4,NA,TRBD1,TRBV29-1,TGCAGCGGATACACCCAGGGGGGGGGCGAAAAACTGTTTTTT,CSGYTQGGGEKLFF
TRBJ2-2,NA,NA,TRBV18,TGTGCCAGCTCACCACCGGGACAAAGCACCGGGGAGCTGTTTTTT,CASSPPGQSTGELFF
TRBJ1-4,NA,NA,TRBV7-9,TGTGCCAGCAGCGGTAACGGAGGCTTTAATGAAAAACTGTTTTTT,CASSGNGGFNEKLFF
TRBJ2-2,NA,NA,TRBV12-1,TGTGCCAGCAGCTTTGGGACTCACGACACCGGGGAGCTGTTTTTT,CASSFGTHDTGELFF
TRBJ1-3,NA,NA,TRBV11-2,TGTGCCAGCACCCGGGACTACTCGGACACCATATATTTT,CASTRDYSDTIYF
TRBJ2-1,many,TRBD2,TRBV7-2,TGTGCCAGCAGCTCGATAGCGGGGGGGCTCAATGAGCAGTTCTTC,CASSSIAGGLNEQFF
TRBJ1-2,NA,NA,TRBV25-1,TGTGCCAGCAGTGACGATATCTATGGCTACACCTTC,CASSDDIYGYTF
TRBJ2-6,once,TRBD1,TRBV5-4,TGTGCCAGCAGCTCAAGGACAGGGGGAGACTCTGGGGCCAACGTCCTGACTTTC,CASSSRTGGDSGANVLTF
TRBJ1-1,once,NA,TRBV19,TGTGCCAGTAGTAAGAGTAGGAGGGGGGACACTGAAGCTTTCTTT,CASSKSRRGDTEAFF
TRBJ1-2,NA,NA,TRBV11-2,TGTGCCAGCAGCCGAAGACCTATCATAGGTGGCTACACCTTC,CASSRRPIIGGYTF
TRBJ1-2,NA,NA,TRBV12-3/TRBV12-4,TGTGCCAGCAGTTTAGGGGGGATCTATGGCTACACCTTC,CASSLGGIYGYTF
TRBJ1-1,NA,NA,TRBV7-3,TGTGCCAGCAGCTTAATCGGGGGCTCCACTGAAGCTTTCTTT,CASSLIGGSTEAFF
TRBJ2-3,NA,NA,TRBV11-3,TGTGCCAGCATTCCTCGGGGGAAGGAGGGGACAGATACGCAGTATTTT,CASIPRGKEGTDTQYF
TRBJ2-6,NA,TRBD2,TRBV19,TGTGCCAGTAGTATAGTGCTAGCGGGGTACTCTGGGGCCAACGTCCTGACTTTC,CASSIVLAGYSGANVLTF
TRBJ1-2,NA,NA,TRBV11-3,TGTGCCAGCAGCCAATCCGGAACCTATGGCTACACCTTC,CASSQSGTYGYTF
TRBJ2-3,NA,NA,TRBV6-5,TGTGCCAGCAGTCTGACGTGCTGTAGCACAGATACGCAGTATTTT,CASSLTCCSTDTQYF
TRBJ1-2,NA,NA,TRBV24-1,TGTGCCGCCGAGGCTCATGGGGAAGCTAACTATGGCTACACCTTC,CAAEAHGEANYGYTF
TRBJ1-2,NA,TRBD1,TRBV7-3,TGTGCCAGCAGCTCGACGTCGGACAGGGTCTTCTATGGCTACACCTTC,CASSSTSDRVFYGYTF
TRBJ1-2,NA,NA,TRBV2,TGTGCCAGCAATATGCAGGGACCTAACTATGGCTACACCTTC,CASNMQGPNYGYTF